This T cell receptor (beta chain) was identified during a study of tumor-infiltrating lymphocytes in primary liver carcinoma. Overall study results and limits: The top-250-clone fraction was significantly higher in tumors than in blood (p = 0.039). Representation across all five tumor regions was limited to only about 7-25% of top clones.

The source material, roughly 18-33 mg of unsorted bulk tissue, was used to co-extract RNA and DNA. Primary liver carcinoma in the patients was surgically resected. Every tumor contributed samples taken at five separate regions. TCR beta cDNA was prepared out of 500 ng total RNA by means of a constant-region primer. Slightly modified ARM-PCR served as the procedure for the TCR beta libraries. These libraries came from three rounds of nested multiplex PCR. TRBV1-TRBV30 forward and Cbeta reverse primers drove the first two approximately 11-cycle rounds. One entry per CDR3 protein results from TCRdb running MiXCR on the multiplex PCR reads. This table has roughly 53,000 distinct CDR3 sequences, roughly 77% appearing once. Points on this clonotype: Antigen: not known.

The CDR3 contains 12 residues. CDR1 is SGHAT and CDR2 is FQNNGV in the germline V gene. Trimming left V 11 bases short and J 9 bases short, with 17 bases between. The chain is built from TRBV11-2 and TRBJ2-1; D is perhaps TRBD1 or TRBD2 (5 bases each). The receptor's source is a man aged 40-49 years with primary liver carcinoma and hepatitis B virus infection. Sequences were obtained from liver tumor tissue from sampling region 2. The subset denotes: tumor region T2, inferior pole. Written as DNA, the CDR3 is TGTGCCGGTAACTTGGGGGTACGTGAGCAGTTCTTC. Its protein product is CAGNLGVREQFF. The whole variable domain, remainder taken from reference TRBV11-2 and TRBJ2-1, is EAGVAQSPRYKIIEKRQSVAFWCNPISGHATLYWYQQILGQGPKLLIQFQNNGVVDDSQLPKDRFSAERLKGVDSTLKIQPAKLEDSAVYLCAGNLGVREQFFGPGTRLTVL.